This T cell receptor (beta chain) was sequenced during a study of cytomegalovirus exposure and HLA in healthy donors. Regarding the study as a whole: Certain sequence variants were highly shared and formed a cluster, and this cluster was likely a sequencing artifact.

Primers for the PCR totalled 60 Vbeta and 13 Jbeta. Using immunoSEQ multiplex PCR, the repertoire was profiled, and TCRdb retains in-frame clones only, with some absent. Of 150,000 to 200,000 clones in the sample, less than 90% were seen once. On this clone: The antigen is undetermined.

Trimming removed 1 base from V and 0 bases from J, with 10 bases in between. CDR3 length: 15 amino acids. CDR1 SGHVS and CDR2 FQNEAQ come from the germline V gene. Sequenced: PBMCs. The V and J genes are TRBV7-8 and TRBJ2-7, with a weak D call TRBD1 (6 bases). This sequence originates from a boy aged 5 to 17 in good health and CMV-seronegative. The CDR3 coding sequence is TGTGCCAGCAGCTTAGTGTTGGGGGCCTCCTACGAGCAGTACTTC. Translated, it gives CASSLVLGASYEQYF.